Listed here are 2 T cell receptor beta chains from one sample, sequenced in a study of regulatory T cells in long-lasting Graves disease listed by TCRdb under 2021. In the paper's terms, the time point label means: newly diagnosed GD, antithyroid drugs for less than 3 months. For both TCR sequencing and RNA sequencing, RNA was extracted from PBMCs in TRIzol. The protocol used for the library was multiplex PCR. Data came from an Illumina HiSeq 4000. To build TCR beta libraries, CDR3 regions were amplified by Arm-PCR using iRepertoire HTBI primers. TCRdb trimmed public reads at Q25 via fastp, called clones via MiXCR and kept in-frame beta chains. Each entry is one CDR3 protein sequence, shown with its most common DNA and genes. The sample table records 350,000 to 400,000 distinct CDR3 sequences; 15% of these occur just once. The biggest ten clones account for about a fifth of the sample. Sequencing was performed on peripheral blood mononuclear cells (PBMCs), taken at new diagnosis, from a patient treated with antithyroid drugs. All receptors derive from a female donor with Graves disease.

Turning to this clonotype: This sequence may be a read error, since a much larger clone differs from it by one base. This rearrangement joins TRBV6-2 or TRBV6-3 to TRBJ2-1; 7 positions match TRBD2. Germline values: CDR1 MNHEY, CDR2 SVGEGT. The V segment lost 5 bases and the J segment 4 bases; nucleotides outside the gene matches: 8. This CDR3 region has 15 residues. This CDR3 reads CASSRSGLGYNEQFF. Written as DNA, the CDR3 is TGTGCCAGCAGTCGTTCAGGACTAGGTTACAATGAGCAGTTCTTC.

This clonotype was seen a handful of times. This CDR3 is missing its conserved last phenylalanine or tryptophan, likely due to a read error. The chain employs TRBV6-2 or TRBV6-3 and TRBJ1-1; 7 positions agree with TRBD1. The length of the CDR3 is 12 residues. CDR1 and CDR2 from the germline V gene are MNHEY and SVGEGT. J lost 5 bases, V lost 7 bases, and 4 bases had no gene match. The DNA for the CDR3 is TGTGCCAGCAACTCAGGGGGAACTGAAGCTTTCCTT. Translation: CASNSGGTEAFL.